This entry lists 13 T cell receptor beta chains sequenced from one sample in a study of cytomegalovirus exposure and HLA in healthy donors. Researchers ran the PCR with 60 Vbeta and 13 Jbeta primers. Here immunoSEQ multiplex PCR was the method, and the copy in TCRdb shows in-frame clones only, minus some. The data show roughly 86,000 clones, with roughly 79% seen just once and about 6% held by the top ten. Sequencing used PBMCs. The receptors stem from a female donor in good health and CMV-seronegative.

The genes are TRBV9 and TRBJ2-4; D possibly corresponds to TRBD2 (5 bases). V dropped 0 bases and J dropped 2 bases, with 6 bases sitting between them. CDR1 is SGDLS, CDR2 YYNGEE, per germline. The CDR3 loop spans 14 amino acids. The CDR3 nucleotides read TGTGCCAGCAGCGTAGGGGAGTCCAAAAACATTCAGTACTTC. As protein: CASSVGESKNIQYF.

CDR3 in DNA: TGTGCCAGCAGCCCGAGGCCGGAGGTGACTACGCAGTATTTT. Its protein is CASSPRPEVTTQYF. The gene calls are TRBV7-8 and TRBJ2-3; maybe TRBD2 (5 bases). Per the germline V gene, CDR1 is SGHVS and CDR2 is FQNEAQ. The V end was cut by 5 bases, the J end by 8 bases, with 17 bases between. This CDR3 has 14 residues.

With respect to this clone: An end of the junction does not agree with germline; a read error may underlie this. The V call is TRBV5-6, the J call TRBJ2-3; TRBD2 is a possible D gene (6 bases). This CDR3 region has 15 residues. Looked up from germline, CDR1 is SGHDT and CDR2 is YYEEEE. This CDR3 is CASSLTGGFTNTQYF. Written as DNA, the CDR3 is TGTGCCAGCAGCTTGACCGGGGGATTCACAAATACGCAGTATTTT.

The gene calls are TRBV6-1 and TRBJ2-7; D possibly corresponds to TRBD2 (6 bases). Germline values: CDR1 MNHNS, CDR2 SASEGT. Trimming took off 4 bases at V and 7 bases at J, with 17 bases between the two ends. The CDR3 contains 14 residues. The CDR3 DNA follows: TGTGCCAGCAGTGGGAGGGCGGGCGGAGGGGAGCAGTACTTC. Translated: CASSGRAGGGEQYF.

The chain carries TRBV5-4 and TRBJ2-2, with 14 bases identical to TRBD2. Germline V gene data show CDR1 as SGHNT and CDR2 as YYREEE (reference sequence). V shed 3 bases, J shed 7 bases, and the junction held 8 bases outside the gene matches. This CDR3 contains 17 residues. CDR3 nucleotide sequence: TGTGCCAGCAGCTGGGGGACTAGCGGGAGAGGGGTCGGGGAGCTGTTTTTT. Translation: CASSWGTSGRGVGELFF.

The V and J genes are TRBV28 and TRBJ2-7, with a tentative D call TRBD1 (6 bases). V was trimmed by 7 bases and J by 3 bases, leaving 25 bases between them. CDR1 is MDHEN and CDR2 is SYDVKM in the germline V gene. CDR3 size: 17 residues. The CDR3 here is CASKRTGNGRSDYEQYF. The CDR3 nucleotides read TGTGCCAGCAAGAGAACAGGGAACGGCCGTTCAGACTACGAGCAGTACTTC.

This clone was seen a single time. This rearrangement joins TRBV4-2 to TRBJ2-3; TRBD2 matches at 11 bases. CDR1 is LGHNA, CDR2 YNFKEQ, per germline. This CDR3 contains 20 residues. V lost 0 bases, J lost 3 bases, and 14 bases stayed unmatched. CDR3 bases: TGTGCCAGCAGCCAAGATCGAGGAGTAGCGGGAGGGCCGAGGACAGATACGCAGTATTTT. As protein: CASSQDRGVAGGPRTDTQYF.

The CDR3 sequence: CASSLAAEEKLFF. Written as DNA, the CDR3 is TGTGCCAGCAGTTTAGCAGCGGAGGAAAAACTGTTTTTT. The V call is TRBV28, the J call TRBJ1-4; D unclear. The CDR3 runs 13 residues. Germline-derived CDR1 and CDR2 are MDHEN and SYDVKM. With 2 bases removed from V and 8 bases from J, the gap between germline ends came to 9 bases.

The chain recombines TRBV9 with TRBJ2-1, with 11 bases that match TRBD2. Germline V gene sequence: CDR1 SGDLS, CDR2 YYNGEE. The length of the CDR3 is 15 residues. V gave up 4 bases and J gave up 11 bases; unmatched junction bases: 11. The CDR3 loop is CASSPRALAGGQQFF. DNA of the CDR3: TGTGCCAGCAGCCCCCGTGCCCTAGCGGGGGGCCAGCAGTTCTTC. The variable domain in full, with the rest retrieved from reference TRBV9 and TRBJ2-1, is DSGVTQTPKHLITATGQRVTLRCSPRSGDLSVYWYQQSLDQGLQFLIQYYNGEERAKGNILERFSAQQFPDLHSELNLSSLELGDSALYFCASSPRALAGGQQFFGPGTRLTVL.

This chain links TRBV4-1 with TRBJ2-7; TRBD2 agrees at 12 bases. Germline trimming cut 4 bases from V and 4 bases from J; bases unmatched to any gene: 5. The CDR3 spans 15 residues. CDR1 and CDR2 from the germline V gene are MGHRA and YSYEKL. CDR3 amino acids: CASSLTLAGGYEQYF. In DNA form, the CDR3 reads TGCGCCAGCAGCCTTACGCTAGCGGGGGGGTACGAGCAGTACTTC.

The chain carries TRBV28 and TRBJ1-1; D call uncertain. The CDR3 has 14 amino acids. Between the trimmed V and J ends, which lost 6 bases and 1 base, there was a span of 12 bases. Germline loops: CDR1 MDHEN, CDR2 SYDVKM. CDR3 in amino acids: CASRSIDKNTEAFF. The DNA of the CDR3 is TGTGCCAGCAGGAGTATAGACAAGAACACTGAAGCTTTCTTT. The entire variable domain, with the rest obtained from reference TRBV28 and TRBJ1-1, is as follows: DVKVTQSSRYLVKRTGEKVFLECVQDMDHENMFWYRQDPGLGLRLIYFSYDVKMKEKGDIPEGYSVSREKKERFSLILESASTNQTSMYLCASRSIDKNTEAFFGQGTRLTVV.

The chain couples TRBV2 to TRBJ1-6; no reliable D call. The CDR3 runs 14 residues. The germline V gene has CDR1 SNHLY and CDR2 FYNNEI. Trimming removed 10 bases at V and 5 bases at J, with 15 bases between. CDR3 DNA sequence: TGTGCCAACGATGGCGGAGGGAATAATTCACCCCTCCACTTT. Translated, it gives CANDGGGNNSPLHF.

This clone occurred once. The chain recombines TRBV4-2 with TRBJ2-3; 10 nucleotides align to TRBD2. V gave up 0 bases and J gave up 4 bases; unmatched junction bases: 4. The CDR3 totals 16 residues. Germline CDR1 LGHNA, CDR2 YNFKEQ. The CDR3 region has the DNA TGTGCCAGCAGCCAAGATGGTAGCGGGGGGCCAGATACGCAGTATTTT. It codes for CASSQDGSGGPDTQYF.